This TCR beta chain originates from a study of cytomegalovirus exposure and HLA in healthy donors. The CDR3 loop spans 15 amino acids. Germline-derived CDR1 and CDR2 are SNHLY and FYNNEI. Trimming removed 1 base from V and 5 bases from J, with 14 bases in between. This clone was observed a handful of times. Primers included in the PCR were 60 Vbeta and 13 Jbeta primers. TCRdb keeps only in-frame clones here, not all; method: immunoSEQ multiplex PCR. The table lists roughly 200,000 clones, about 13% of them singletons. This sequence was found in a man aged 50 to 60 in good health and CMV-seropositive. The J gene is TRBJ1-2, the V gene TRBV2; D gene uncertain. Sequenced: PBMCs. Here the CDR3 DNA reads TGTGCCAGCAGTGAAGGTGCGAAATTACCGTATGGCTACACCTTC. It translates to CASSEGAKLPYGYTF.